This T cell receptor beta chain was profiled in a study of long-term antiretroviral therapy in people with HIV. Study as a whole: It was about a decade after the earliest samples that the 2015 immediate-ART recommendation appeared.

Concerning this clone: Its antigen is unidentified.

Version v3.0 of the immunoSEQ assay was performed at survey level. Measured with immunoSEQ multiplex PCR; TCRdb has only the in-frame clones, and not every one. The sample holds fewer than 45,000 clones, roughly 93% seen once. The CDR3 has 15 residues. In germline, CDR1 is SGHNT, CDR2 YENEEA. Germline trimming cut 5 bases from V and 0 bases from J; bases unmatched to any gene: 3. Findings of the study overall: Before ART, certain clones expanded, and these dominated the repertoire at all time points. Diversity measured after ART increased yet remained under transplant donor controls.

The TCR originated in a woman in her forties or fifties with HIV. This specimen consisted of unsorted PBMCs, obtained 4.1 years after starting antiretroviral therapy. This chain uses TRBV11-3 with TRBJ2-1; 8 nucleotides agree with TRBD2. Here the CDR3 reads CASSAREGSYNEQFF. The CDR3 nucleotides read TGTGCCAGCAGCGCCCGGGAGGGCTCCTACAATGAGCAGTTCTTC.